These 7 T cell receptor beta chains were all obtained from the same sample, sequenced in a study of response to subunit inactivated influenza vaccine. Each CDR3 protein is one row after TCRdb ran MiXCR on the RT-PCR reads. This table holds 700,000 to 800,000 distinct CDR3 sequences, roughly 20% found once. The sample here was PBMCs from blood, taken more than 4 days after vaccination. The receptors were gathered from a man in his forties or fifties who received an inactivated influenza vaccine.

The gene calls are TRBV29-1 and TRBJ2-5; 7 bases are a match to TRBD1. The CDR3 has 16 residues. The J segment lost 1 base and the V segment lost 0 bases, leaving 8 bases of the junction unmatched. Germline V gives CDR1 SQVTM, CDR2 ANQGSEA. In DNA form, the CDR3 reads TGCAGCGTTGAAGATCTAGCCGGGACAGTCCAAGAGACCCAGTACTTC. Translation: CSVEDLAGTVQETQYF.

The rearrangement links TRBV6-6 to TRBJ1-2, with D unresolved. The CDR3 spans 13 residues. V was pared by 4 bases and J by 4 bases, with 10 bases between. Germline lookup yields CDR1 MNHNY and CDR2 SVGAGI (reference sequence). The CDR3 region has the DNA TGTGCCAGCAGTTCCCCCTCGGCCTATGGCTACACCTTC. Its translation is CASSSPSAYGYTF.

The chain has TRBV5-6 and TRBJ2-5; D remains ambiguous. Germline CDR1 is SGHDT and CDR2 is YYEEEE. The CDR3 totals 14 residues. The V and J ends lost 4 bases and 2 bases respectively, with 12 bases between them. CDR3 protein: CASSLRTPQETQYF. The CDR3 DNA sequence: TGTGCCAGCAGCCTGCGGACGCCTCAAGAGACCCAGTACTTC.

This clonotype has a handful of counts. The chain links TRBV10-3 to TRBJ2-3, with TRBD2 matching 10 bases. The CDR3 runs to 17 residues. J gave up 6 bases and V 4 bases, and 13 bases lay outside the gene matches. CDR1 and CDR2 (germline): ENHRY, SYGVKD. The CDR3, as DNA: TGTGCCATCAGTGGCCGGACTAGCGGAGGAAATTATGATACGCAGTATTTT. This translates into CAISGRTSGGNYDTQYF.

This clonotype was counted ten times or more. This sequence joins TRBV7-9 and TRBJ1-6, with no clear D. Between the trimmed V and J ends, which lost 2 bases and 10 bases, there was a span of 9 bases. CDR1 and CDR2 (germline): SEHNR, FQNEAQ (reference sequence). This CDR3 contains 13 residues. Written as DNA, the CDR3 is TGTGCCAGCAGCTTACGGAGGCCCTCACCCCTCCACTTT. It specifies CASSLRRPSPLHF.

This chain links TRBV27 with TRBJ2-6; tentative D call: TRBD2 (6 bases). There are 17 residues in the CDR3. Trimming stripped 8 bases from V and 0 bases from J, with 17 bases between. Germline V lookup: CDR1 MNHEY, CDR2 SMNVEV (reference sequence). CDR3 sequence: CASAYGAGNSGANVLTF. CDR3 nucleotides: TGTGCCAGCGCTTACGGAGCGGGCAACTCTGGGGCCAACGTCCTGACTTTC.

This clonotype showed up many times. The CDR3 here is CASSFRRNQPQHF. The CDR3, as DNA: TGTGCCAGCAGTTTCAGACGGAATCAGCCCCAGCATTTT. The V and J genes are TRBV12-3 or TRBV12-4 and TRBJ1-5; D not certain. The CDR3 loop spans 13 amino acids. V was shortened by 3 bases and J by 4 bases, with 7 bases between the two germline ends.